Each of the 13 T cell receptor beta chains below was sequenced from the same sample in a study of T cell repertoires in cytomegalovirus infection. These receptors are not linked to any known antigen. TCRdb independently ran MiXCR on the reads; one entry per CDR3 protein. In the table there are tens of thousands of distinct CDR3 sequences, less than 30% of which are singletons. The sample in question was CD8+ T cells from cultured PBMCs, obtained from culture after CMV antigen stimulation. These TCRs come from a human donor in good health (CMV status not recorded). Some clones in this sample may be carry-over from other donors' samples.

The chain is built from TRBV27 and TRBJ1-1; TRBD1 is a possible D gene (6 bases). Trimming cost V 5 bases and J 0 bases, with 13 bases left between them. The CDR3 contains 15 residues. The germline V gene encodes CDR1 MNHEY and CDR2 SMNVEV (reference sequence). This CDR3 reads CASSTPRGLNTEAFF. In DNA form, the CDR3 reads TGTGCCAGCAGTACCCCGAGGGGGTTGAACACTGAAGCTTTCTTT.

This clonotype was found many times. The chain has TRBV6-2 or TRBV6-3 and TRBJ2-1; 8 positions match TRBD2. The length of the CDR3 is 15 residues. Germline CDR1 MNHEY, CDR2 SVGEGT. V gave up 1 base and J gave up 4 bases; unmatched junction bases: 3. The CDR3 spells CASSYYIAGYNEQFF. CDR3 bases: TGTGCCAGCAGTTACTATATAGCGGGGTACAATGAGCAGTTCTTC.

The chain joins TRBV28 to TRBJ2-5; D unresolved. The CDR3 extends over 13 amino acids. CDR1 is MDHEN, CDR2 SYDVKM, per germline. V was pared by 5 bases and J by 0 bases, with 7 bases between. The CDR3, as DNA: TGTGCCAGCAGTATACAGAACCAAGAGACCCAGTACTTC. Translating gives CASSIQNQETQYF. Full variable domain (outside the CDR3, taken from reference TRBV28 and TRBJ2-5): DVKVTQSSRYLVKRTGEKVFLECVQDMDHENMFWYRQDPGLGLRLIYFSYDVKMKEKGDIPEGYSVSREKKERFSLILESASTNQTSMYLCASSIQNQETQYFGPGTRLLVL.

The chain links TRBV30 to TRBJ1-2; D uncertain. The germline CDR1 and CDR2 sequences are GTSNPN and SVGIG (reference sequence). Trimming cost V 2 bases and J 5 bases, with 9 bases left between them. The CDR3 sequence is 12 residues long. The CDR3 spells CAWSPGLYGYTF. As DNA, the CDR3 is TGTGCCTGGAGTCCCGGGTTGTATGGCTACACCTTC.

This clonotype came up many times. The rearrangement uses TRBV7-9 and TRBJ2-7; 7 bases are shared with TRBD1. Germline CDR1 is SEHNR and CDR2 is FQNEAQ (reference sequence). The CDR3 extends over 14 amino acids. The V and J ends lost 1 base and 5 bases, in that order; junction bases with no gene match: 5. The CDR3 DNA is TGTGCCAGCAGCTTAGGGCAACAGGGGAACGAGCAGTACTTC. It specifies CASSLGQQGNEQYF.

The chain is built from TRBV28 and TRBJ1-1; no clear D gene. Germline V lookup: CDR1 MDHEN, CDR2 SYDVKM. This CDR3 has 13 amino acids. V was shortened by 5 bases and J by 1 base, with 8 bases between the two germline ends. CDR3 region: CASSPRQNTEAFF. In nucleotides, the CDR3 is TGTGCCAGCAGTCCACGACAGAACACTGAAGCTTTCTTT. Full variable domain (remainder filled in from reference TRBV28 and TRBJ1-1): DVKVTQSSRYLVKRTGEKVFLECVQDMDHENMFWYRQDPGLGLRLIYFSYDVKMKEKGDIPEGYSVSREKKERFSLILESASTNQTSMYLCASSPRQNTEAFFGQGTRLTVV.

The chain links TRBV6-8 to TRBJ1-5, with 8 bases fitting TRBD1. V lost 5 bases to trimming and J lost 3 bases; unmatched junction nucleotides: 12. CDR3 length equals 17 residues. Per germline, CDR1 MNHGY and CDR2 SAAAGT. The CDR3 DNA reads TGTGCCAGCAGTGAAGAGACAGGGGTCCTCGACAATCAGCCCCAGCATTTT. It is translated as CASSEETGVLDNQPQHF.

A remark on this clonotype: Germline is not matched at one junction end, which may reflect a read error. This rearrangement joins TRBV27 to TRBJ1-5; 8 bases are shared with TRBD1. Germline-derived CDR1 and CDR2 are MNHEY and SMNVEV (reference sequence). CDR3 length: 16 amino acids. CDR3 nucleotide sequence: TGTGCCAGCTGTTTAATGGGCAGGGGGCGTCATCAGCCCCAGCATTTT. Its protein product is CASCLMGRGRHQPQHF.

The rearrangement joins TRBV30 to TRBJ2-2; 10 bases fit TRBD2. This CDR3 has 14 amino acids. The V segment lost 4 bases and the J segment 7 bases; nucleotides outside the gene matches: 6. Germline loops: CDR1 GTSNPN, CDR2 SVGIG (reference sequence). CDR3 sequence reads: CAWTTLAGVGELFF. The CDR3 coding sequence is TGTGCCTGGACTACCCTAGCGGGAGTCGGGGAGCTGTTTTTT. Full variable domain (missing parts from reference TRBV30 and TRBJ2-2): SQTIHQWPATLVQPVGSPLSLECTVEGTSNPNLYWYRQAAGRGLQLLFYSVGIGQISSEVPQNLSASRPQDRQFILSSKKLLLSDSGFYLCAWTTLAGVGELFFGEGSRLTVL.

This clonotype was picked up many times. The rearrangement uses TRBV12-5 and TRBJ2-6; D unresolved. This CDR3 region has 17 residues. Trimming took off 1 base at V and 4 bases at J, with 14 bases between the two ends. The V gene's germline CDR1 is LGHNT and CDR2 FRNRAP. In DNA form, the CDR3 reads TGTGCTAGTGGTTTGGCCCCTGGTGGGGTCGGGGCCAACGTCCTGACTTTC. Its protein is CASGLAPGGVGANVLTF. The variable domain in full, completed from reference TRBV12-5 and TRBJ2-6, reads DARVTQTPRHKVTEMGQEVTMRCQPILGHNTVFWYRQTMMQGLELLAYFRNRAPLDDSGMPKDRFSAEMPDATLATLKIQPSEPRDSAVYFCASGLAPGGVGANVLTFGAGSRLTVL.

The chain is built from TRBV12-3 or TRBV12-4 and TRBJ2-3; tentatively, D is TRBD2 (6 bases). The V and J ends lost 6 bases and 3 bases respectively, with 16 bases between them. The CDR3 extends over 15 amino acids. The CDR3 DNA sequence: TGTGCCAGCAGACTAGCCAACCGGGAAACAGATACGCAGTATTTT. This gives the protein CASRLANRETDTQYF.

The CDR3 is CASSLGGLTGELFF. The CDR3 nucleotides read TGTGCCAGCAGCTTGGGGGGGCTCACCGGGGAGCTGTTTTTT. The chain couples TRBV5-5 to TRBJ2-2; D may be TRBD1 (6 bases). V was pared by 0 bases and J by 4 bases, with 7 bases between. Germline V CDR1 and CDR2: SGHKS, YYEKEE (reference sequence). The CDR3 totals 14 residues. Together with reference TRBV5-5 and TRBJ2-2, the CDR3 gives the full variable domain: DAGVTQSPTHLIKTRGQQVTLRCSPISGHKSVSWYQQVLGQGPQFIFQYYEKEERGRGNFPDRFSARQFPNYSSELNVNALLLGDSALYLCASSLGGLTGELFFGEGSRLTVL.

The gene calls are TRBV12-5 and TRBJ2-1, with D possibly matching TRBD2 (5 bases). The V end lost 4 bases, the J end lost 6 bases, and 7 bases lay between the germline ends. CDR1 is LGHNT and CDR2 is FRNRAP in the germline V gene. This CDR3 is 12 amino acids long. The CDR3 loop is CASGSEGNEQFF. Here the CDR3 DNA reads TGTGCTAGTGGTTCCGAGGGCAATGAGCAGTTCTTC.